Listed here are 32 T cell receptor beta chains from one sample, sequenced in a study of tumor-infiltrating lymphocytes in oesophageal squamous cell carcinoma. One entry per CDR3 protein, called by TCRdb with MiXCR from the PCR reads. The repertoire holds under 15,000 distinct CDR3 sequences, with 55% as singletons. Specimen: esophageal tumor tissue. Source of these receptors: a female donor with esophageal squamous cell carcinoma.

By sample fraction, this clonotype is hyperexpanded (1% or more). This chain uses TRBV7-2 with TRBJ2-1; the match to TRBD1 covers 7 bases. The V gene's germline CDR1 is SGHTA and CDR2 FQGNSA. V gave up 2 bases and J gave up 8 bases; unmatched junction bases: 9. The length of the CDR3 is 15 residues. CDR3 sequence (DNA): TGTGCCAGCAGCTTAAGGACAGGCCGTAACGATGAGCAGTTCTTC. It codes for CASSLRTGRNDEQFF.

The rearrangement uses TRBV6-9 and TRBJ1-5, with a possible D match to TRBD1 (6 bases). V lost 7 bases to trimming and J lost 7 bases, with 20 bases between them. CDR1 and CDR2 (germline): MNHGY, SVAAGI. The CDR3 sequence is 15 residues long. CDR3: CASTPYRDRGQPQHF. The CDR3 nucleotides are TGTGCCAGCACCCCGTACAGGGATCGAGGACAGCCCCAGCATTTT.

Concerning this clonotype: This clone may be a read error of a much larger clone one base away. V gene TRBV7-2 combines with J gene TRBJ2-7; D is possibly TRBD2 (5 bases). With the DNA end fitting TRBJ2-1 better, the J assignment may be wrong. Germline V gene sequence: CDR1 SGHTA, CDR2 FQGNSA. The CDR3 runs to 13 residues. The CDR3 region has the DNA TGTGCCAGCAGCCCAACGAGGGCCTACGAGCAGTTCTTC. Residues: CASSPTRAYEQFF.

Only a few counts were recorded for this clonotype. V gene TRBV11-3 combines with J gene TRBJ2-7; the match to TRBD2 covers 12 bases. CDR3 size: 15 residues. V lost 1 base and J lost 9; bases outside the gene matches: 7. CDR1 SGHNT and CDR2 YENEEA come from the germline V gene. The CDR3 DNA follows: TGTGCCAGCAGCTTAGGGACTAGCGGGACCTCCGGGCAGTACTTC. Its translation is CASSLGTSGTSGQYF.

The chain carries TRBV11-2 and TRBJ2-1, with 7 bases lining up with TRBD1. The assigned J gene may be wrong: the sequence end matches TRBJ2-5 better. In germline, CDR1 is SGHAT, CDR2 FQNNGV. The CDR3 totals 14 residues. CDR3 region: CASRRRQGAETQYF. CDR3 DNA: TGTGCCAGCAGAAGAAGACAGGGAGCAGAGACCCAGTACTTC.

This chain uses TRBV7-8 with TRBJ2-3, with D maybe TRBD1 (7 bases). CDR3 length: 14 residues. CDR1 and CDR2 from the germline V gene are SGHVS and FQNEAQ. The germline V and J ends were trimmed by 1 base and 5 bases, with 10 bases remaining between them. The CDR3: CASSLDRGGDTQYF. CDR3 nucleotide sequence: TGTGCCAGCAGCTTAGACAGGGGAGGAGATACGCAGTATTTT.

The rearrangement uses TRBV7-2 and TRBJ1-4; D is unresolved. Matching the DNA end better, TRBJ2-3 makes the J call doubtful. There are 14 residues in the CDR3. The germline V gene encodes CDR1 SGHTA and CDR2 FQGNSA. CDR3 nucleotide sequence: TGTGCCAGCAGTCAACGGGTCCTATGGGATACGCAGTATTTT. Protein sequence: CASSQRVLWDTQYF.

V is TRBV24-1 and J is TRBJ1-2; D is possibly TRBD1 (5 bases). The germline V gene encodes CDR1 KGHDR and CDR2 SFDVKD. Trimming cost V 2 bases and J 6 bases, with 9 bases left between them. This CDR3 comprises 13 residues. The CDR3 sequence: CATSDWQGNGYTF. For the CDR3, the DNA is TGTGCCACCAGTGATTGGCAGGGAAATGGCTACACCTTC.

This clonotype was detected only a few times. This chain joins TRBV7-2 and TRBJ2-3; no clear D gene. The length of the CDR3 is 14 residues. Trimming pared 1 base from V and 0 bases from J, leaving 5 bases between. Germline CDR1 is SGHTA and CDR2 is FQGNSA. The CDR3 DNA is TGTGCCAGCAGCTTAGACTCTAGCACAGATACGCAGTATTTT. Its protein is CASSLDSSTDTQYF.

The table lists this clonotype with many counts. V gene TRBV19 combines with J gene TRBJ2-1; 12 bases map to TRBD2. The DNA matches TRBJ2-7 better at its end, which makes the J call doubtful. This CDR3 contains 19 residues. The V gene's germline CDR1 is LNHDA and CDR2 SQIVND (reference sequence). CDR3 sequence (DNA): TGTGCCAGTAGTTTCTTCCGGACTAGCGGGACGGCATCCTACAATGAGCAGTACTTC. It codes for CASSFFRTSGTASYNEQYF.

The chain carries TRBV7-3 and TRBJ2-5; no clear D. The V and J ends lost 5 bases and 1 base respectively, with 8 bases between them. The CDR3 covers 13 residues. Germline V gene data show CDR1 as SGHTA and CDR2 as FQGTGA. CDR3 nucleotide sequence: TGTGCCAGCAGCCGCAACCCCCAAGAGACCCAGTACTTC. It is translated as CASSRNPQETQYF.

Turning to this clonotype: Likely a read error: the CDR3 ends without its conserved phenylalanine or tryptophan. This chain links TRBV11-2 with TRBJ2-3; D not certain. Trimming shortened V by 6 bases and J by 7 bases, and 8 bases separated the two germline ends. The CDR3 sequence is 11 residues long. Germline assignment: CDR1 SGHAT and CDR2 FQNNGV. The CDR3 sequence is CASRYSYTQYY. The CDR3 DNA reads as TGTGCCAGCAGATATTCATATACGCAGTATTAT.

In its sample, this clonotype is medium-sized. This chain uses TRBV7-2 with TRBJ1-2; no clear D gene. V was clipped by 4 bases and J by 1 base, with 7 bases between them. From germline, CDR1 is SGHTA and CDR2 FQGNSA. The CDR3 loop spans 13 amino acids. The DNA for the CDR3 is TGTGCCAGCAGCTCAAGTTATAACTATGGCTACACCTTC. It translates to CASSSSYNYGYTF.

This clonotype was seen more than once but under ten times. The final CDR3 position lacks the conserved phenylalanine or tryptophan, pointing to a likely read error. The DNA is left out, because the CDR3 cannot be placed on it with certainty; the CDR3 is given as TCRdb lists it. The chain is built from TRBV12-3 or TRBV12-4 and TRBJ2-5; the table's D gene call, TRBD2, was not cross checked with the DNA. The CDR3 is 17 amino acids in total, end residues counted. The chain's CDR3 is CASSLQAGGPYEQFFGS.

The chain employs TRBV6-1 and TRBJ1-2; 7 bases are a match to TRBD1. The CDR3 loop spans 11 amino acids. V was pared by 7 bases and J by 4 bases, with 0 bases of the junction left unmatched. The germline V gene has CDR1 MNHNS and CDR2 SASEGT. The CDR3 coding sequence is TGTGCCAGCAACAGGGGCTATGGCTACACCTTC. Amino acids: CASNRGYGYTF.

The chain combines TRBV5-1 with TRBJ2-5; maybe TRBD1 (5 bases). The J call may be in error: the DNA end matches TRBJ2-1 better. Germline lookup yields CDR1 SGHRS and CDR2 YFSETQ. This CDR3 has 14 residues. The CDR3 DNA sequence: TGCGCCAGCAGCTTGCCGACAGCGTACAATGAGCAGTTCTTC. Translated, it gives CASSLPTAYNEQFF.

The chain links TRBV27 to TRBJ1-1; D ambiguous. Looked up from germline, CDR1 is MNHEY and CDR2 is SMNVEV (reference sequence). The CDR3 extends over 15 amino acids. V was trimmed by 2 bases and J by 1 base, leaving 11 bases between them. The CDR3 bases are TGTGCCAGCAGTTTAGGTTCAGCAGGGAACACTGAAGCTTTCTTT. Translation gives CASSLGSAGNTEAFF.

This clonotype was detected ten times or more. The rearrangement links TRBV27 to TRBJ2-7; TRBD1 agrees at 7 bases. CDR3 length equals 15 residues. CDR1 and CDR2 (germline): MNHEY, SMNVEV (reference sequence). V lost 6 bases to trimming and J lost 4 bases; unmatched junction nucleotides: 12. The CDR3 loop reads CASSPRGGQIYEQYF. CDR3 DNA sequence: TGTGCCAGCAGCCCCCGTGGGGGACAGATATACGAGCAGTACTTC.

This clonotype has a handful of counts. The chain carries TRBV7-2 and TRBJ2-5; 11 bases are a match to TRBD2. With V trimmed by 1 base and J by 2 bases, 6 bases remained unmatched. The CDR3 spans 17 residues. The germline gives CDR1 SGHTA, CDR2 FQGNSA. DNA for the CDR3: TGTGCCAGCAGCTTAGGCGGTAGCGGGAGGGTTCAAGAGACCCAGTACTTC. It specifies CASSLGGSGRVQETQYF. Based on the CDR3 plus reference TRBV7-2 and TRBJ2-5, the full variable domain is GAGVSQSPSNKVTEKGKDVELRCDPISGHTALYWYRQSLGQGLEFLIYFQGNSAPDKSGLPSDRFSAERTGGSVSTLTIQRTQQEDSAVYLCASSLGGSGRVQETQYFGPGTRLLVL.

The table lists this clonotype with a few counts. This chain links TRBV6-6 with TRBJ2-5; 7 bases align to TRBD2. The DNA end favors TRBJ2-1, so the J call may be wrong. Germline V gene sequence: CDR1 MNHNY, CDR2 SVGAGI (reference sequence). This CDR3 has 17 amino acids. CDR3 nucleotide sequence: TGTGCCAGCAGTTACTCCCCGGGGGGTCACTCCTACAATGAGCAGTTCTTC. Encoded protein: CASSYSPGGHSYNEQFF.

The chain employs TRBV6-9 and TRBJ2-4; 9 nucleotides match TRBD1. This CDR3 is built from 17 residues. V was clipped by 3 bases and J by 2 bases; unmatched bases: 8. The germline V gene has CDR1 MNHGY and CDR2 SVAAGI. CDR3 DNA: TGTGCCAGCAGTTACAGAGGGACAGGGAAGACCAAAAACATTCAGTACTTC. It codes for CASSYRGTGKTKNIQYF.

V gene TRBV7-6 combines with J gene TRBJ2-3; 8 bases are shared with TRBD2. The V and J ends lost 0 bases and 3 bases, in that order; junction bases with no gene match: 5. The CDR3 runs to 16 residues. Germline CDR1 reads SGHVS; CDR2 reads FNYEAQ. The CDR3 spells CASSLASGGGTDTQYF. The CDR3 DNA follows: TGTGCCAGCAGCTTAGCCAGCGGGGGTGGTACAGATACGCAGTATTTT.

Concerning this clonotype itself: Since no conserved phenylalanine or tryptophan closes the CDR3, a read error is the likely cause. No DNA is shown, since the ends of the CDR3 on it are uncertain; the CDR3 is the one TCRdb lists. This chain links TRBV7-2 with TRBJ2-6; no DNA check was done on the table's D call, TRBD1. Germline V gene sequence: CDR1 SGHTA, CDR2 FQGNSA. The CDR3 comprises 17 residues, both ends counted. The CDR3 region is CASSLRTGKHNEQYFGV.

V gene TRBV6-1 combines with J gene TRBJ2-5; D might be TRBD1 (6 bases). Germline CDR1 and CDR2: MNHNS and SASEGT. The V and J ends lost 8 bases and 11 bases respectively, with 30 bases between them. This CDR3 has 16 amino acids. CDR3 DNA: TGTGCCAGCGGAAACTCCAGGGGACACTTCACAGATACGCAGTACTTC. Its protein product is CASGNSRGHFTDTQYF.

This clonotype occurred many times. V is TRBV6-1 and J is TRBJ1-1, with 8 bases fitting TRBD1. The CDR3 is made up of 14 amino acids. J lost 3 bases, V lost 6 bases, and 6 bases had no gene match. The V gene's germline CDR1 is MNHNS and CDR2 SASEGT. Here the CDR3 reads CASSPRQGYTEAFF. In DNA form, the CDR3 reads TGTGCCAGCAGCCCAAGACAGGGGTACACTGAAGCTTTCTTT.

The sample holds a few counts of this clonotype. The rearrangement joins TRBV11-2 to TRBJ2-7; TRBD2 agrees at 10 bases. The better agreement between TRBJ2-1 and the DNA end casts doubt on the J call. Germline V CDR1 and CDR2: SGHAT, FQNNGV. The CDR3 contains 14 residues. The CDR3 region has the DNA TGTGCCAGCAGCCTAGCGGGAGAGTGGAATGAGCAGTTCTTC. It specifies CASSLAGEWNEQFF.

This clonotype has just a few counts. The chain has TRBV7-4 and TRBJ2-5, with D possibly being TRBD2 (5 bases). The last part of the DNA fits TRBJ2-1 better; the J call may be wrong. The CDR3 is 16 amino acids. Germline V lookup: CDR1 SGHVT, CDR2 SQSDAQ. The CDR3 DNA reads TGTGCCAGCAGCTTAGTGGGTGAGGGCATCTCTGACGAGCAGTTCTTC. Residues: CASSLVGEGISDEQFF.

This clonotype has just a few counts. The chain combines TRBV7-9 with TRBJ2-5, with 13 bases fitting TRBD2. The germline V gene has CDR1 SEHNR and CDR2 FQNEAQ (reference sequence). CDR3 size: 16 residues. The V and J ends lost 2 bases and 3 bases, in that order; junction bases with no gene match: 3. The chain's CDR3 is CASSLLGLAGKETQYF. CDR3 DNA: TGTGCCAGCAGCTTATTGGGACTAGCGGGGAAAGAGACCCAGTACTTC.

This chain connects TRBV7-3 to TRBJ2-4; TRBD2 is a possible D gene (6 bases). The CDR3 runs to 14 residues. V lost 4 bases to trimming and J lost 6 bases, with 13 bases between them. Germline-derived CDR1 and CDR2 are SGHTA and FQGTGA. The CDR3 bases are TGTGCCAGCAGCTCCCAACCGGGACTAAACATTCAGTACTTC. It yields the protein CASSSQPGLNIQYF. Filled out from reference TRBV7-3 and TRBJ2-4, the complete variable domain reads GAGVSQTPSNKVTEKGKYVELRCDPISGHTALYWYRQSLGQGPEFLIYFQGTGAADDSGLPNDRFFAVRPEGSVSTLKIQRTERGDSAVYLCASSSQPGLNIQYFGAGTRLSVL.

This clonotype appeared many times. The V gene is TRBV6-1, the J gene TRBJ1-2, with D tentatively TRBD1 (5 bases). Germline assignment: CDR1 MNHNS and CDR2 SASEGT. V was trimmed by 7 bases and J by 4 bases, leaving 16 bases between them. This CDR3 region has 14 residues. CDR3 nucleotide sequence: TGTGCCAGCAAGCGAACTTCAGGGAGCTATGGCTACACCTTC. It encodes CASKRTSGSYGYTF.

This clonotype has a count of ten or more. The chain employs TRBV6-2 or TRBV6-3 and TRBJ2-4, with D perhaps matching TRBD2 (5 bases). The V and J ends lost 0 bases and 1 base respectively, with 31 bases between them. The germline V gene encodes CDR1 MNHEY and CDR2 SVGEGT. The CDR3 contains 23 residues. The CDR3 spells CASSYSNRPGRSGLSAAKNIQYF. The CDR3 coding sequence is TGTGCCAGCAGTTACTCGAATAGGCCGGGGAGATCCGGTTTAAGTGCGGCCAAAAACATTCAGTACTTC.

The sample holds a few counts of this clonotype. The chain employs TRBV7-8 and TRBJ1-1; 9 nucleotides line up with TRBD1. Germline V gene lookup returns CDR1 SGHVS and CDR2 FQNEAQ. V trimming: 5 bases; J trimming: 5 bases; junction bases outside the gene matches: 12. The CDR3 contains 16 residues. The CDR3 DNA reads as TGTGCCAGCAGCCCCCCGTTGGGGACAGGGAGGACTGAAGCTTTCTTT. The encoded protein is CASSPPLGTGRTEAFF.